The T cell receptor (beta chain) under discussion was sequenced for a study of OX40 agonist ivuxolimab in advanced cancers. Across the whole study: Treatment of patients was with ivuxolimab, an agonistic anti-OX40 (CD134) antibody. Aged roughly 20 to 85 with a mean of around 60 years, they were about 78% male. The eligibility criteria allowed prior anti-PD-1, anti-PD-L1 or anti-CTLA-4 therapy, and 40% had some.

The assay was immunoSEQ multiplex PCR, and TCRdb's table has in-frame clones only and misses some. The table has some 45,000 clones, approximately 86% seen once. The CDR3 has 14 amino acids. Unmatched junction bases numbered 6, after V lost 5 bases and J lost 6 bases. Germline CDR1 SGHDN, CDR2 FVKESK. This sequence originates from an adult with an advanced solid tumor such as melanoma, head and neck, liver or kidney cancer. Sequenced material: CD4+ or CD8+ T cells sorted from blood, taken in a trial of the OX40 agonist ivuxolimab. This chain uses TRBV14 with TRBJ1-4; TRBD1 aligns across 7 bases. DNA of the CDR3: TGTGCCAGCAGCGTACAGGGGAATTATGAAAAACTGTTTTTT. It codes for CASSVQGNYEKLFF. The variable domain in full, with the rest retrieved from reference TRBV14 and TRBJ1-4, is EAGVTQFPSHSVIEKGQTVTLRCDPISGHDNLYWYRRVMGKEIKFLLHFVKESKQDESGMPNNRFLAERTGGTYSTLKVQPAELEDSGVYFCASSVQGNYEKLFFGSGTQLSVL.